This T cell receptor (beta chain) was identified during a study of T cells in Graves' hyperthyroidism and ophthalmopathy. Background on the study: Peripheral blood was taken when the disease was first diagnosed, before any treatment began. General observations from the study: A 13 V-J signature model discriminated ophthalmopathy versus stable hyperthyroidism. The model forecast ophthalmopathy, anticipating it by a median roughly 6 months before onset.

Amplified regions were TCR beta CDR3 sequences from RNA transcripts. HTBI primers were used for first-round RT-PCR of the TCR CDR3. Each CDR3 protein is one row after TCRdb ran MiXCR on the multiplex PCR reads. The profile shows about 400,000 distinct CDR3 sequences, 11% to 15% of them singletons. Disease lasting under 3 months, a NOSPECS grade of at least 4, and a Clinical Activity Score of at least 3 were features of the ophthalmopathy patients. Germline V gives CDR1 MNHEY, CDR2 SMNVEV (reference sequence). The V end was cut by 2 bases, the J end by 0 bases, with 20 bases between. This CDR3 spans 19 amino acids. Comments on this clonotype: Its matching antigen is unknown.

Sequencing was carried out using blood. The chain uses TRBV27 and TRBJ1-5; a weak D match, TRBD1 (5 bases). The clonotype comes from a man aged 45-60 years with Graves' ophthalmopathy. CDR3 protein: CASSLKGPSQHYSNQPQHF. The CDR3 nucleotides read TGTGCCAGCAGTTTAAAGGGGCCGAGCCAACACTATAGCAATCAGCCCCAGCATTTT.